The clone carrying this T cell receptor beta chain was counted a few times. Its specificity is unknown. V was clipped by 7 bases and J by 5 bases, with 14 bases between them. Germline lookup yields CDR1 SNHLY and CDR2 FYNNEI. The CDR3 consists of 13 residues. This sample was included in a study of T-cell memory formation after mild COVID-19. Study at large: Clustering of TCRs was largely donor specific.

General observations from the study: CD4+ contracting clones were found mainly in CM and EM, and CD8+ ones in EMRA.

TCRdb processed the 5' RACE reads anew with MiXCR; each CDR3 protein has one entry. The table lists around 510,000 distinct CDR3 sequences, less than 25% of them singletons. The sample was PBMCs or a T cell subset sorted from them (not recorded which). The chain combines TRBV2 with TRBJ2-5, with D possibly called TRBD1 or TRBD2 (6 bases each). The sequence derives from an adult woman who had mild COVID-19 (a few samples of this study predate the infection). Cell type and time point are not known. CDR3 residues: CASNRGLRETQYF. CDR3 coding DNA: TGTGCCAGCAATCGGGGGCTTCGGGAGACCCAGTACTTC.